One and the same sample provided the 10 T cell receptor beta chains below, sequenced in a study of blood T cells in healthy people across ages. Combining a sample-barcoded 5' primer with a J-beta primer mix, a second PCR ran for about 6 to 11 cycles. Each CDR3 protein is one row after TCRdb ran MiXCR on the 5' RACE reads. The repertoire holds approximately 600,000 distinct CDR3 sequences, with under 70% as singletons. The sequenced material came from blood. Source of these receptors: a man in his 60s in good health.

This rearrangement joins TRBV3-1 to TRBJ1-2, with a possible D match to TRBD1 (5 bases). Germline assignment: CDR1 LGHDT and CDR2 YNNKEL (reference sequence). V lost 0 bases, J lost 4 bases, and 15 bases lay in between. The CDR3 length is 16 residues. The CDR3 sequence: CASSQDLSGAGYGYTF. CDR3 nucleotide sequence: TGTGCCAGCAGCCAAGATTTATCCGGGGCGGGCTATGGCTACACCTTC.

The chain carries TRBV5-1 and TRBJ2-5; D not certain. This CDR3 spans 15 amino acids. V shed 3 bases and J shed 1 base, with 13 bases lying between them. Germline assignment: CDR1 SGHRS and CDR2 YFSETQ. CDR3: CASSWVGTTQETQYF. As DNA, the CDR3 is TGCGCCAGCAGCTGGGTGGGAACTACCCAAGAGACCCAGTACTTC.

On this clonotype itself: Sequence at one end of the junction differs from germline and may be a read error. V gene TRBV4-1 combines with J gene TRBJ1-4; D ambiguous. Germline CDR1 reads MGHRA; CDR2 reads YSYEKL. CDR3 length equals 13 residues. The CDR3 loop is CASRQDRDEKLFF. For the CDR3, the DNA is TGCGCCAGCAGACAAGATCGGGATGAAAAACTGTTTTTT.

The count of this clonotype is one. This chain connects TRBV5-1 to TRBJ1-1, with D perhaps TRBD1 (5 bases). Germline assignment: CDR1 SGHRS and CDR2 YFSETQ. V was shortened by 0 bases and J by 1 base, with 10 bases between the two germline ends. The CDR3 spans 15 residues. CDR3 bases: TGCGCCAGCAGCTTGGTAGGGGCCCAGAACACTGAAGCTTTCTTT. It codes for CASSLVGAQNTEAFF. The complete variable domain, with remaining parts taken from reference TRBV5-1 and TRBJ1-1, reads KAGVTQTPRYLIKTRGQQVTLSCSPISGHRSVSWYQQTPGQGLQFLFEYFSETQRNKGNFPGRFSGRQFSNSRSEMNVSTLELGDSALYLCASSLVGAQNTEAFFGQGTRLTVV.

CDR3 DNA: TGTGCCAGCTCACTTTCGGGCAGCAACAATGAGCAGTTCTTC. This translates into CASSLSGSNNEQFF. V gene TRBV18 combines with J gene TRBJ2-1; D is unresolved. V dropped 4 bases and J dropped 5 bases, with 12 bases sitting between them. Germline lookup yields CDR1 KGHSH and CDR2 LQKENI. The CDR3 has 14 residues.

The rearrangement uses TRBV12-3 or TRBV12-4 and TRBJ2-3, with unresolved D. V gave up 5 bases and J gave up 0 bases, with 6 bases separating them. The CDR3 covers 13 residues. In nucleotides, the CDR3 is TGTGCCAGCAGTGGGTATAGCACAGATACGCAGTATTTT. Translated: CASSGYSTDTQYF.

The table lists this clonotype with a few counts. The V and J genes are TRBV3-1 and TRBJ1-6; D call uncertain. V lost 1 base, J lost 7 bases, and 11 bases lay in between. Germline V gene sequence: CDR1 LGHDT, CDR2 YNNKEL (reference sequence). The CDR3 contains 15 residues. This chain's CDR3 is CASSQGGQRNSPLHF. The DNA of the CDR3 is TGTGCCAGCAGCCAAGGAGGGCAGAGAAATTCACCCCTCCACTTT.

The chain recombines TRBV5-4 with TRBJ2-7, with D possibly being TRBD2 (5 bases). The J call is doubtful: the DNA matches TRBJ2-5 better. This CDR3 spans 14 amino acids. Germline values: CDR1 SGHNT, CDR2 YYREEE (reference sequence). CDR3 protein: CASSMKTARGTQYF. The CDR3 region has the DNA TGTGCCAGCAGTATGAAGACGGCCCGGGGGACCCAGTACTTC.

This clonotype has more than one count but fewer than ten. The chain has TRBV9 and TRBJ2-5; TRBD2 agrees at 8 bases. The CDR3 loop spans 14 amino acids. Germline CDR1 is SGDLS and CDR2 is YYNGEE. The V segment lost 3 bases and the J segment 2 bases; nucleotides outside the gene matches: 3. The CDR3 coding sequence is TGTGCCAGCAGCGAGGGACTAGTACAAGAGACCCAGTACTTC. Translation gives CASSEGLVQETQYF. Complete variable domain (other parts from reference TRBV9 and TRBJ2-5): DSGVTQTPKHLITATGQRVTLRCSPRSGDLSVYWYQQSLDQGLQFLIQYYNGEERAKGNILERFSAQQFPDLHSELNLSSLELGDSALYFCASSEGLVQETQYFGPGTRLLVL.

This clonotype was observed a handful of times. The chain carries TRBV7-9 and TRBJ1-2; D uncertain. Between the trimmed V and J ends, which lost 2 bases and 0 bases, there was a span of 7 bases. The CDR3 runs 14 residues. Germline CDR1 reads SEHNR; CDR2 reads FQNEAQ (reference sequence). This CDR3 is CASSLYGTNYGYTF. In DNA form, the CDR3 reads TGTGCCAGCAGCTTATACGGGACTAACTATGGCTACACCTTC.